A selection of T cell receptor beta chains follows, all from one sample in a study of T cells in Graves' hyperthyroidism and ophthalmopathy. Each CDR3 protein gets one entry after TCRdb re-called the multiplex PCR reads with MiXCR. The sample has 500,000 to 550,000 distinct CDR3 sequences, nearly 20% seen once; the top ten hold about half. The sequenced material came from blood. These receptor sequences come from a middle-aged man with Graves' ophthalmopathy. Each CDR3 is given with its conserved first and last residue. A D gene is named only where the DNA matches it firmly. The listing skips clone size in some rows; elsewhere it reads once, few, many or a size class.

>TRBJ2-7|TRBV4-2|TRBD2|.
CASSQARLAGDGALYEQYF
TGTGCCAGCAGCCAAGCTCGGCTAGCGGGAGATGGGGCCCTCTACGAGCAGTACTTC
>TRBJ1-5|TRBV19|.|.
CASSKQGNQPQHF
TGTGCCAGTAGTAAACAGGGTAATCAGCCCCAGCATTTT
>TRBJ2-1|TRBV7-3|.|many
CASSWSVSDNEQFF
TGTGCCAGCAGCTGGTCTGTCTCCGACAATGAGCAGTTCTTC
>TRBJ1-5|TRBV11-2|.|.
CASSRGAGANQPQHF
TGTGCCAGCAGCCGAGGGGCAGGGGCAAATCAGCCCCAGCATTTT
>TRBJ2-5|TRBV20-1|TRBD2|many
CSARLAGLQETQYF
TGCAGTGCTAGACTAGCGGGGTTACAAGAGACCCAGTACTTC
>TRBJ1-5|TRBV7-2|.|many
CASSPGTYQPQHF
TGTGCCAGCAGCCCCGGGACCTATCAGCCCCAGCATTTT
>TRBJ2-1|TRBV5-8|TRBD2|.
CASSLGLAAYNGQFF
TGTGCCAGCAGCTTGGGGCTAGCGGCGTACAATGGGCAGTTCTTC
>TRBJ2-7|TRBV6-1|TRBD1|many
CASRAGQGKHEQYF
TGTGCCAGCAGGGCGGGACAGGGGAAACACGAGCAGTACTTC
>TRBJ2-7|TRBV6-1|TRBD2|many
CASSPFPGPPRLAGGNYEQYF
TGTGCCAGCAGTCCCTTCCCCGGGCCGCCCAGGCTAGCGGGAGGGAATTACGAGCAGTACTTC
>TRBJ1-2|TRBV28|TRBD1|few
CASSSTGVWGYTF
TGTGCCAGCAGTAGTACAGGGGTTTGGGGCTACACCTTC
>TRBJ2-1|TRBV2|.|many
CASSEGNEQFF
TGTGCCAGCAGTGAGGGGAATGAGCAGTTCTTC
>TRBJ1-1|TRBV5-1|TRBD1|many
CASSPGTGENTEAFF
TGCGCCAGCAGCCCAGGGACAGGGGAGAACACTGAAGCTTTCTTT
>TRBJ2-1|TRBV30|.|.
CAWSVGPETEQFF
TGTGCCTGGAGTGTGGGTCCCGAGACTGAGCAGTTCTTC
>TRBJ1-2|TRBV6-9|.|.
CASSSLGAGYTF
TGTGCCAGCAGTTCGCTGGGGGCTGGCTACACCTTC
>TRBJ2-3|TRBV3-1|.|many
CASSQPGADTQYF
TGTGCCAGCAGCCAACCAGGGGCCGATACGCAGTATTTT
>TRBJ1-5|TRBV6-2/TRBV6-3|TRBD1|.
CASSAFDRADQPQHF
TGTGCCAGCAGCGCCTTTGACAGGGCCGATCAGCCCCAGCATTTT
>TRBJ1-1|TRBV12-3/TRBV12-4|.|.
CASSSGPAILSAFF
TGTGCCAGCAGCTCCGGGCCGGCTATTTTGTCAGCTTTCTTT
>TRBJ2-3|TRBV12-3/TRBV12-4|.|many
CASSPWVGSTDTQYF
TGTGCCAGCAGTCCATGGGTCGGGAGCACAGATACGCAGTATTTT
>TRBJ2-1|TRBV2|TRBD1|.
CASRQGAIYNEQFF
TGTGCCAGCAGACAGGGGGCGATCTACAATGAGCAGTTCTTC